Sequencing of this TCR beta chain was carried out in a study of T cells and copy number aberrations in small-cell lung cancer (dated by TCRdb to the early 2020s). About the study as a whole: TCR repertoire sequencing was paired with whole-exome sequencing of the same tumor regions to relate T cell metrics to mutations and copy number aberrations. Tumor TCR data existed for roughly 18 patients, while over twelve patients had TCR data covering both tumor and normal tissue.

Using multiplexed V- and J-gene primers, the immunoSEQ hsTCRB Kit amplified TCR-beta CDR3 regions from genomic DNA. Unique DNA barcodes were added in a second PCR, and the samples were pooled together with one negative control and one positive control. Pooled TCR-beta libraries were sequenced on an Illumina MiSeq with a 150-cycle paired-end protocol. Processing in the source paper ran as follows. Raw sequencing data were processed by Adaptive Biotechnologies into a report containing normalized, annotated TCR-beta repertoires. T-cell density was computed as TCR-beta templates normalized to usable DNA, which was estimated by amplifying housekeeping genes. Clonality was defined as 1 minus Pielou's evenness, while richness was a count of unique rearrangements. Here the immuneACCESS table is served through TCRdb, limited to in-frame sequences with V and J called. Missing clones are a known gap in these copies; in checked studies unresolved V genes cover under half, and the rest lacks a known reason. V, J and clone size were drawn from that table, and D and trimming were deduced from the DNA. This sample holds 2,100 or so clones; 70% to 80% were observed only once. The leading ten clones occupy under 10% of the sample.

Patients with limited-stage small-cell lung cancer who underwent surgical resection in Hangzhou, China, between the late 2000s and the early 2020s were included as donors. Every donor underwent upfront surgery with no preoperative chemotherapy or radiotherapy, and no donor received immunotherapy either before or after surgery. In the sequenced cohort of some 18 patients, every patient was either a smoker or a heavy second-hand smoker. Adjacent normal lung was collected at least 2 cm from the tumor margin and was confirmed morphologically free of malignant cells by two pathologists. To characterize T cell repertoire heterogeneity, the study applied multi-region TCR-beta sequencing to resected limited-stage small-cell lung cancers and to tumor-adjacent lung tissue. The AllPrep DNA/RNA FFPE Kit (Qiagen) was used to extract genomic DNA from the FFPE tissue. The CDR3 runs 15 residues from the cysteine to the phenylalanine. Only the CDR3 portion is preserved as DNA: 45 bases, with reading frame beginning at the first base. From the germline V gene, CDR1 is SGDLS and CDR2 is YYNGEE. V is shortened by 4 bases, J by 7 bases, and the region joining them spans 18 bases.

Beyond this particular receptor, the publication reports: Tumors had lower T-cell density, richness and clonality than adjacent lung tissue, but the difference in density was not significant. The study was limited by a small sample size because surgical resection is uncommon in small-cell lung cancer, and validation of the findings is required. Every specimen was formalin-fixed paraffin-embedded tissue, a material known to introduce sequencing artifacts.

A note on this clone: It has no known antigen specificity. No base qualities exist here, and no much larger clone lies one base off it.

Sequenced input: normal tissue next to the tumor. The receptor was isolated from an older woman with small cell lung cancer. The chain was built from TRBV9 and TRBJ2-1, with a tentative D gene TRBD2 over 5 matching bases. The bases read TGTGCCAGCAGCAAACAAGCGGAGCCGGGGAATGAGCAGTTCTTC. Its coded protein is CASSKQAEPGNEQFF.